The 22 T cell receptor beta chains listed next were all sequenced from one sample in a study of identical twins. One entry per CDR3 protein results from TCRdb running MiXCR on the 5' RACE reads. The table lists 700,000 or so distinct CDR3 sequences, 20% to 25% of them singletons, with 4% to 5.5% in the top ten. These sequences were also reported in another study, on T cells expressing NK-cell markers.

The sample was PBMCs. These TCRs come from a woman aged 18-29 years in good health.

This clonotype was seen many times. CDR3 bases: TGCGCCAGCAGCCATCCCGGACTAGCGGGAGGGCCGACCTACAATGAGCAGTTCTTC. Its protein is CASSHPGLAGGPTYNEQFF. The chain joins TRBV4-1 to TRBJ2-1; 15 nucleotides align to TRBD2. CDR3 length equals 19 residues. CDR1 is MGHRA, CDR2 YSYEKL, per germline. After removal of 3 bases from V and 2 bases from J, the junction contained 8 bases not matched to a gene.

This chain uses TRBV29-1 with TRBJ1-2; the match to TRBD1 covers 7 bases. The CDR3 length is 14 residues. Germline trimming cut 4 bases from V and 3 bases from J; bases unmatched to any gene: 8. CDR1 and CDR2 from the germline V gene are SQVTM and ANQGSEA. As DNA, the CDR3 is TGCAGCGTTGTACTGGGACAGCCCTACTATGGCTACACCTTC. This sequence encodes CSVVLGQPYYGYTF.

Written as DNA, the CDR3 is TGTGCCAGCAGACTGGGAGCAGAAGCGGGGACCCAGTACTTC. Translating it yields CASRLGAEAGTQYF. The chain uses TRBV6-1 and TRBJ2-5, with a tentative D call TRBD2 (6 bases). The germline V gene has CDR1 MNHNS and CDR2 SASEGT. CDR3 length equals 14 residues. Trimming removed 6 bases at V and 7 bases at J, with 18 bases between.

The V gene is TRBV20-1, the J gene TRBJ2-7, with TRBD2 matching over 7 bases. V lost 3 bases, J lost 7 bases, and 9 bases stayed unmatched. The CDR3 sequence is 13 residues long. Germline CDR1 reads DFQATT; CDR2 reads SNEGSKA (reference sequence). The CDR3 sequence is CSASSSGGKEQYF. The CDR3 region has the DNA TGCAGTGCTAGCTCTAGCGGCGGGAAAGAGCAGTACTTC.

The chain employs TRBV4-1 and TRBJ2-7, with 8 bases aligning to TRBD2. Trimming cost V 1 base and J 1 base; bases outside gene matches: 6. The CDR3 covers 16 residues. CDR1 and CDR2 from the germline V gene are MGHRA and YSYEKL. CDR3 DNA sequence: TGCGCCAGCAGCCAAGTGTTGGGACTAGGGTCCTACGAGCAGTACTTC. Protein sequence: CASSQVLGLGSYEQYF.

This clonotype was seen many times. CDR3 in amino acids: CASSLSWGTDTQYF. Written as DNA, the CDR3 is TGTGCCAGCAGTTTATCGTGGGGTACAGATACGCAGTATTTT. The J gene is TRBJ2-3, the V gene TRBV27; D remains unclear. V was cut by 0 bases and J by 3 bases, with 7 bases left in between. The CDR3 totals 14 residues. From germline, CDR1 is MNHEY and CDR2 SMNVEV (reference sequence).

The chain couples TRBV2 to TRBJ2-3; 12 nucleotides match TRBD2. This CDR3 is built from 17 residues. Trimming took 6 bases from V and 1 from J; bases not matched to a gene: 8. In germline, CDR1 is SNHLY, CDR2 FYNNEI. The CDR3 DNA reads as TGTGCCAGCAGACTCAGGACTAGCGGGACAGGCACAGATACGCAGTATTTT. This codes for CASRLRTSGTGTDTQYF.

The chain combines TRBV10-2 with TRBJ2-1, with 11 bases identical to TRBD2. The germline V gene encodes CDR1 WSHSY and CDR2 SAAADI. This CDR3 has 15 residues. V trimming: 5 bases; J trimming: 7 bases; junction bases outside the gene matches: 7. The DNA of the CDR3 is TGCGCCAGCAGTCCCCGACTAGCGGGAAGGAATGAGCAGTTCTTC. Translation gives CASSPRLAGRNEQFF.

This chain links TRBV10-2 with TRBJ2-2; D gene ambiguous. The CDR3 is made up of 17 amino acids. Germline assignment: CDR1 WSHSY and CDR2 SAAADI. V lost 5 bases and J 7 bases, leaving 23 bases between the germline ends. The chain's CDR3 is CASSYGWRSTHFGELFF. The CDR3 bases are TGCGCCAGCAGTTATGGATGGAGATCGACGCATTTCGGGGAGCTGTTTTTT.

The chain couples TRBV9 to TRBJ2-1; D unresolved. Per germline, CDR1 SGDLS and CDR2 YYNGEE. This CDR3 comprises 13 residues. The V end lost 0 bases, the J end lost 10 bases, and 11 bases lay between the germline ends. In DNA form, the CDR3 reads TGTGCCAGCAGCGTAGGTAGTTCAGGAGAGCAGTTCTTC. Protein product: CASSVGSSGEQFF.

V gene TRBV12-3 or TRBV12-4 combines with J gene TRBJ1-5; the match to TRBD1 covers 7 bases. V trimming: 7 bases; J trimming: 1 base; junction bases outside the gene matches: 7. The CDR3 sequence is 15 residues long. This CDR3 is CASNRQGRSNQPQHF. DNA of the CDR3: TGTGCCAGCAATAGACAGGGTCGAAGCAATCAGCCCCAGCATTTT.

The table lists this clonotype with many counts. The chain combines TRBV10-3 with TRBJ2-1; D is ambiguous. The CDR3 runs 13 residues. With 0 bases removed from V and 4 bases from J, the gap between germline ends came to 4 bases. The germline V gene encodes CDR1 ENHRY and CDR2 SYGVKD. This CDR3 reads CAISESTYNEQFF. DNA of the CDR3: TGTGCCATCAGTGAGTCGACTTACAATGAGCAGTTCTTC.

This clonotype was seen only a few times. The chain couples TRBV12-3 or TRBV12-4 to TRBJ1-5, with D possibly matching TRBD1 (6 bases). The CDR3 sequence is 16 residues long. The V end lost 5 bases, the J end lost 3 bases, and 17 bases lay between the germline ends. The CDR3 DNA follows: TGTGCCAGCAGTACCAGGGGAATAGGGGACAATCAGCCCCAGCATTTT. Its protein product is CASSTRGIGDNQPQHF.

The rearrangement links TRBV20-1 to TRBJ2-1, with D tentatively TRBD2 (5 bases). Germline V gene lookup returns CDR1 DFQATT and CDR2 SNEGSKA (reference sequence). The germline V and J ends were trimmed by 6 bases and 1 base, with 13 bases remaining between them. CDR3 length equals 14 residues. The CDR3 loop is CSAYKAVSYNEQFF. The CDR3 nucleotides are TGCAGTGCCTATAAAGCGGTATCCTACAATGAGCAGTTCTTC.

This clonotype occurred a few times. The V and J genes are TRBV20-1 and TRBJ2-7, with D perhaps matching TRBD1 (6 bases). The CDR3 consists of 14 residues. CDR1 and CDR2 from the germline V gene are DFQATT and SNEGSKA (reference sequence). Trimming left V 3 bases short and J 3 bases short, with 15 bases between. In nucleotides, the CDR3 is TGCAGTGCTAGCGGGACACTTTCGGGCTACGAGCAGTACTTC. It yields the protein CSASGTLSGYEQYF.

V is TRBV10-3 and J is TRBJ2-7; D perhaps matches TRBD2 (6 bases). Trimming pared 8 bases from V and 3 bases from J, leaving 14 bases between. There are 13 residues in the CDR3. Germline CDR1 ENHRY, CDR2 SYGVKD. CDR3 amino acids: CAIGGTEVYEQYF. The CDR3, as DNA: TGTGCCATCGGAGGGACGGAGGTCTACGAGCAGTACTTC.

The chain recombines TRBV29-1 with TRBJ2-7, with D perhaps given as TRBD1 or TRBD2 (6 bases each). The CDR3 contains 12 residues. The V end was cut by 6 bases, the J end by 7 bases, with 16 bases between. Germline V gives CDR1 SQVTM, CDR2 ANQGSEA. The CDR3 loop reads CSVGGSTGEQYF. Here the CDR3 DNA reads TGCAGCGTGGGGGGCAGTACGGGGGAGCAGTACTTC.

In its sample, this clonotype was seen many times. This rearrangement joins TRBV20-1 to TRBJ1-6, with unresolved D. With 0 bases removed from V and 0 bases from J, the gap between germline ends came to 12 bases. CDR1 is DFQATT and CDR2 is SNEGSKA in the germline V gene (reference sequence). CDR3 length: 17 amino acids. The DNA for the CDR3 is TGCAGTGCTAGAGATTTGGAAACTGACTCCTATAATTCACCCCTCCACTTT. Translating gives CSARDLETDSYNSPLHF.

The chain uses TRBV30 and TRBJ2-5; 8 bases line up with TRBD1. Trimming took 5 bases from V and 5 from J; bases not matched to a gene: 7. The CDR3 loop spans 13 amino acids. Germline lookup yields CDR1 GTSNPN and CDR2 SVGIG (reference sequence). The CDR3 region has the DNA TGTGCCTGGGATCAGGGGGCTCAGGAGACCCAGTACTTC. Encoded protein: CAWDQGAQETQYF. The entire variable domain, with the rest obtained from reference TRBV30 and TRBJ2-5, is as follows: SQTIHQWPATLVQPVGSPLSLECTVEGTSNPNLYWYRQAAGRGLQLLFYSVGIGQISSEVPQNLSASRPQDRQFILSSKKLLLSDSGFYLCAWDQGAQETQYFGPGTRLLVL.

V gene TRBV7-9 combines with J gene TRBJ2-1; 10 nucleotides align to TRBD1. Germline assignment: CDR1 SEHNR and CDR2 FQNEAQ (reference sequence). The CDR3 length is 15 residues. The J segment lost 8 bases and the V segment lost 6 bases, leaving 10 bases of the junction unmatched. CDR3 protein: CASREGTGVIDEQFF. The CDR3 DNA reads as TGTGCCAGCAGGGAGGGGACAGGGGTGATAGATGAGCAGTTCTTC.

The chain links TRBV12-3 or TRBV12-4 to TRBJ2-1, with D unclear. This CDR3 spans 11 amino acids. Trimming left V 5 bases short and J 9 bases short, with 8 bases between. The CDR3 DNA follows: TGTGCCAGCAGTGTACTGGTTGAGCAGTTCTTC. Its protein product is CASSVLVEQFF.

The rearrangement joins TRBV2 to TRBJ1-2; tentatively, D is TRBD1 (5 bases). This CDR3 contains 13 residues. The V end was cut by 1 base, the J end by 6 bases, with 9 bases between. The germline V gene encodes CDR1 SNHLY and CDR2 FYNNEI. CDR3 coding DNA: TGTGCCAGCAGTGAAGGGGGGTTTAATGGCTACACCTTC. This codes for CASSEGGFNGYTF.